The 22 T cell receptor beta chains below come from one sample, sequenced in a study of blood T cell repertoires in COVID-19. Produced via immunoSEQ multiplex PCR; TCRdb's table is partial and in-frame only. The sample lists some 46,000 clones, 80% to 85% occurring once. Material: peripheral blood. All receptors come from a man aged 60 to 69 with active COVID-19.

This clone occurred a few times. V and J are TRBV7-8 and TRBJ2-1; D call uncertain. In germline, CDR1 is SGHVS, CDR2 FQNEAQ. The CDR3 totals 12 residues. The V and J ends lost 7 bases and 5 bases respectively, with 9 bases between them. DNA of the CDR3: TGTGCCAGCACCCTAGTTAACAATGAGCAGTTCTTC. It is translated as CASTLVNNEQFF.

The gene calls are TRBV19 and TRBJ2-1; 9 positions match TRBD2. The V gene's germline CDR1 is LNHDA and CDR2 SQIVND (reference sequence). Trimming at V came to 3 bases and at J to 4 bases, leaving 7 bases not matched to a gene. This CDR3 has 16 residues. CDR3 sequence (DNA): TGTGCCAGTAGTATCGATAGCGGGAGCCATTACAATGAGCAGTTCTTC. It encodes CASSIDSGSHYNEQFF.

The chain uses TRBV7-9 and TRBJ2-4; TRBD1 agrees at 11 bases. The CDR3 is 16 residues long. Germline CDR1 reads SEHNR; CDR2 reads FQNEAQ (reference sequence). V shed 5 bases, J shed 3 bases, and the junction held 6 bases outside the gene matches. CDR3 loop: CASSGDRGKSKNIQYF. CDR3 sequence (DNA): TGTGCCAGCAGCGGGGACAGGGGGAAGAGCAAAAACATTCAGTACTTC.

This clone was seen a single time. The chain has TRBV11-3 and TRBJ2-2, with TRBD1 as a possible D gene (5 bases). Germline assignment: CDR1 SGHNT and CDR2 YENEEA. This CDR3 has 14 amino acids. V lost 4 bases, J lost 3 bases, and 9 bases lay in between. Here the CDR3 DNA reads TGTGCCAGCAGCTATACGACAGACACCGGGGAGCTGTTTTTT. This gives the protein CASSYTTDTGELFF.

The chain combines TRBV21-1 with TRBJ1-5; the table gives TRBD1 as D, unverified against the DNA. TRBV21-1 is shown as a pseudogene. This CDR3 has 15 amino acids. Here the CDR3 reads CASSKDRGGNQPQHF. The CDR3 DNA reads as TGTGCCAGCAGCAAAGACAGGGGTGGGAATCAGCCCCAGCATTTT.

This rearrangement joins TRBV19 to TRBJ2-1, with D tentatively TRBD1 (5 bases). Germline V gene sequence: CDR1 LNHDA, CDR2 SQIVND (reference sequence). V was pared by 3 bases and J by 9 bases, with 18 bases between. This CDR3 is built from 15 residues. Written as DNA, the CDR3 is TGTGCCAGTAGTATGGAAGGGGCCCCTCGCCTTGAGCAGTTCTTC. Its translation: CASSMEGAPRLEQFF.

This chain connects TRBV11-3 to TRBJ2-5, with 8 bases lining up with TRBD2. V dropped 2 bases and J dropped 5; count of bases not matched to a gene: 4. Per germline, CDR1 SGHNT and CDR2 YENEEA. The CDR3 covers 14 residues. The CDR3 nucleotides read TGTGCCAGCAGCTTACGGGGGGGCCCGGAGACCCAGTACTTC. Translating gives CASSLRGGPETQYF.

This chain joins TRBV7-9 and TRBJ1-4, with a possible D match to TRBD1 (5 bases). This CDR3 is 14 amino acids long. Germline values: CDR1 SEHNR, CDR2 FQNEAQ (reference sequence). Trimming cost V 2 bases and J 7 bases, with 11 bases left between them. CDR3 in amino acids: CASSLLGEAEKLFF. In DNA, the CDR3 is TGTGCCAGCAGCTTATTGGGGGAGGCTGAAAAACTGTTTTTT. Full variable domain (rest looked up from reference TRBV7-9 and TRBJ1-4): DTGVSQNPRHKITKRGQNVTFRCDPISEHNRLYWYRQTLGQGPEFLTYFQNEAQLEKSRLLSDRFSAERPKGSFSTLEIQRTEQGDSAMYLCASSLLGEAEKLFFGSGTQLSVL.

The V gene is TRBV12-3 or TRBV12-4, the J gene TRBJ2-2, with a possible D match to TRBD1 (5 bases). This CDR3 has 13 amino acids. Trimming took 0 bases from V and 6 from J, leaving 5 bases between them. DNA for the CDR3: TGTGCCAGCAGTTTAGCGGGGCCCGGGGAGCTGTTTTTT. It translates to CASSLAGPGELFF.

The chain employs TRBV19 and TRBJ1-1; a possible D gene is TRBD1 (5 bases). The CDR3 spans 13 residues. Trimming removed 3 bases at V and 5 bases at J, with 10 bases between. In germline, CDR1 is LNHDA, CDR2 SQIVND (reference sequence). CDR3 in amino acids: CASSIMGRTEAFF. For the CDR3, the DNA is TGTGCCAGTAGTATTATGGGGCGGACTGAAGCTTTCTTT.

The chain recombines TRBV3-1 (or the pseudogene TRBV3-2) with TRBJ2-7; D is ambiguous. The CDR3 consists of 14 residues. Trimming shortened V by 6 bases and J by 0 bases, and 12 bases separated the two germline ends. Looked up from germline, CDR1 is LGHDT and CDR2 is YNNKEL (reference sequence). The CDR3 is CASSSDTSSYEQYF. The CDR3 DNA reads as TGTGCCAGCAGTTCAGACACCAGCTCCTACGAGCAGTACTTC.

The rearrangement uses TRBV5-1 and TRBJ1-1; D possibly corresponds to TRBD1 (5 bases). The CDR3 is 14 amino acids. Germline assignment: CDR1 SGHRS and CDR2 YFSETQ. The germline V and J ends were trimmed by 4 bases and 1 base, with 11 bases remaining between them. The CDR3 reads CASSLGHENTEAFF. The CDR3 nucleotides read TGCGCCAGCAGCCTAGGACACGAGAACACTGAAGCTTTCTTT.

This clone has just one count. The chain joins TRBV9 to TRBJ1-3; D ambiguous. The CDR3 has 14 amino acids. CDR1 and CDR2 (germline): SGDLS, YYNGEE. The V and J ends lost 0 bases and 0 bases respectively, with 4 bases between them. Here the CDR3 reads CASSVDFSGNTIYF. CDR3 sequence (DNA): TGTGCCAGCAGCGTAGACTTCTCTGGAAACACCATATATTTT. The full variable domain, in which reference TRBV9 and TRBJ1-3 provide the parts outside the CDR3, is DSGVTQTPKHLITATGQRVTLRCSPRSGDLSVYWYQQSLDQGLQFLIQYYNGEERAKGNILERFSAQQFPDLHSELNLSSLELGDSALYFCASSVDFSGNTIYFGEGSWLTVV.

CDR3 protein: CASSGGFGNTEAFF. CDR3 DNA: TGTGCCAGCTCAGGGGGGTTCGGGAACACTGAAGCTTTCTTT. The chain employs TRBV7-9 and TRBJ1-1; 7 bases match TRBD1. V gave up 8 bases and J gave up 1 base; unmatched junction bases: 7. CDR1 SEHNR and CDR2 FQNEAQ come from the germline V gene (reference sequence). This CDR3 comprises 14 residues.

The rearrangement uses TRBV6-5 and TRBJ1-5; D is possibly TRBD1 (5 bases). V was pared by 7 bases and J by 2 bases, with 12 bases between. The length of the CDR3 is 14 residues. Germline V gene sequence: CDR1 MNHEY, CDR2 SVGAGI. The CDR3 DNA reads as TGTGCCAGCACCGGGAGGGGACGCAATCAGCCCCAGCATTTT. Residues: CASTGRGRNQPQHF.

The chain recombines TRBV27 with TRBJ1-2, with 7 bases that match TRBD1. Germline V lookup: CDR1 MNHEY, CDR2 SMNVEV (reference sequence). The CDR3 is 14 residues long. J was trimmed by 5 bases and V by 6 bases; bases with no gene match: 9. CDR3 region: CASSGRAGGYGYTF. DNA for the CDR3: TGTGCCAGCAGCGGTCGGGCAGGGGGGTATGGCTACACCTTC.

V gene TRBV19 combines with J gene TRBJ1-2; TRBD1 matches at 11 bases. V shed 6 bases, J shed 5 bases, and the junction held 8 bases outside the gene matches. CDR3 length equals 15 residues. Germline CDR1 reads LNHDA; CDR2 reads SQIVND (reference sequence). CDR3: CASRTGQGARYGYTF. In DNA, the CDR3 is TGTGCCAGTAGGACTGGACAGGGGGCGAGGTATGGCTACACCTTC.

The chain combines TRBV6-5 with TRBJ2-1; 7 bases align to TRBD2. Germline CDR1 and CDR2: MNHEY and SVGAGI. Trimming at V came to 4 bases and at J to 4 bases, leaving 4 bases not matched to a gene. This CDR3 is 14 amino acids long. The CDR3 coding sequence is TGTGCCAGCAGTTTGGCTAGCGGTTACAATGAGCAGTTCTTC. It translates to CASSLASGYNEQFF.

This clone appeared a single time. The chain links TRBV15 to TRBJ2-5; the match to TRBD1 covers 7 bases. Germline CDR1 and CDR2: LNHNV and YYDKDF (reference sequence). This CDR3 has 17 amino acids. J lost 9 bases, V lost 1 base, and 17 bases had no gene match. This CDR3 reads CATSRGGSNRGEAAQYF. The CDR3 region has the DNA TGTGCCACCAGCAGAGGAGGAAGTAACAGGGGTGAGGCAGCCCAGTACTTC.

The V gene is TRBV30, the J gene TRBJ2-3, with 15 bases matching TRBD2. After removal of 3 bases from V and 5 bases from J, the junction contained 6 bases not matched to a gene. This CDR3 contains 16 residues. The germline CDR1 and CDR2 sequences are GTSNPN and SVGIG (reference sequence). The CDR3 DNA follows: TGTGCCTGGAGCGGACTAGCGGGGGGGCTTTTAGATACGCAGTATTTT. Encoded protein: CAWSGLAGGLLDTQYF. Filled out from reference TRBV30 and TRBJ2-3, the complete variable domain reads SQTIHQWPATLVQPVGSPLSLECTVEGTSNPNLYWYRQAAGRGLQLLFYSVGIGQISSEVPQNLSASRPQDRQFILSSKKLLLSDSGFYLCAWSGLAGGLLDTQYFGPGTRLTVL.

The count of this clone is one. As DNA, the CDR3 is TGTGCCAGCAGTTATAGTCACGTAGGGGGCCTTTACGAGCAGTACTTC. This gives the protein CASSYSHVGGLYEQYF. The chain joins TRBV6-5 to TRBJ2-7; 7 bases fit TRBD1. The germline gives CDR1 MNHEY, CDR2 SVGAGI. The length of the CDR3 is 16 residues. With V trimmed by 3 bases and J by 4 bases, 12 bases remained unmatched.

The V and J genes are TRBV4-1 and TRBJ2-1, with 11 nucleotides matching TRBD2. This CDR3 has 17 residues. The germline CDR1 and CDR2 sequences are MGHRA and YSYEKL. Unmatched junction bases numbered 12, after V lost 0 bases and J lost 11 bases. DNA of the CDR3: TGCGCCAGCAGCCAAGACTTGTACCTAGCGGGGGGCAAGAAGCAGTTCTTC. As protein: CASSQDLYLAGGKKQFF.